Below are 5 T cell receptor beta chains sequenced from a single sample in a study of CD8+CD57+ T cells in acquired aplastic anemia. Investigators profiled TCR beta VDJ and CDR3 from genomic DNA template. TCRdb passed the reads through MiXCR, listing each CDR3 protein once. Of 200,000 to 250,000 distinct CDR3 sequences detected, 30% to 40% appear once; the ten largest clones hold more than 0.95%. Source material: sorted CD4+, CD8+, or CD8+CD57+ T cells (not recorded which) from PBMCs. The receptors stem from a human donor in good health, serving as a control.

The rearrangement links TRBV12-3 or TRBV12-4 to TRBJ1-4, with 7 bases that match TRBD1. The CDR3 extends over 14 amino acids. The junction had 8 bases not matched to a gene; V was cut back by 6 bases and J by 7 bases. DNA of the CDR3: TGTGCCAGCAGACTGGACAGGTCTTTTGAAAAACTGTTTTTT. Protein product: CASRLDRSFEKLFF.

J is TRBJ2-3 and V is TRBV15, with 12 nucleotides matching TRBD1. Unmatched junction bases numbered 8, after V lost 4 bases and J lost 6 bases. Germline V gene sequence: CDR1 LNHNV, CDR2 YYDKDF (reference sequence). The CDR3 contains 16 residues. CDR3 amino acids: CATSIHGTGGADTQYF. CDR3 nucleotide sequence: TGTGCCACCAGCATTCACGGGACAGGGGGCGCGGATACGCAGTATTTT.

The rearrangement links TRBV19 to TRBJ1-6; tentatively, D is TRBD1 (5 bases). Germline loops: CDR1 LNHDA, CDR2 SQIVND (reference sequence). Trimming took off 5 bases at V and 9 bases at J, with 17 bases between the two ends. The CDR3 length is 15 residues. As DNA, the CDR3 is TGTGCCAGTAGTGACCGAGGAGGGGAGAGTTCACCCCTCCACTTT. Translation gives CASSDRGGESSPLHF.

This clonotype was seen repeatedly, ten times or more. CDR3 loop: CAISESTRGRQGVFMNTEAFF. For the CDR3, the DNA is TGTGCCATCAGTGAGTCAACACGAGGGCGACAGGGGGTATTTATGAACACTGAAGCTTTCTTT. This chain joins TRBV10-3 and TRBJ1-1, with 9 positions matching TRBD1. V trimming: 0 bases; J trimming: 0 bases; junction bases outside the gene matches: 17. Germline loops: CDR1 ENHRY, CDR2 SYGVKD. The CDR3 length is 21 residues.

This rearrangement joins TRBV19 to TRBJ1-6, with D hard to call. The CDR3 extends over 14 amino acids. CDR1 is LNHDA and CDR2 is SQIVND in the germline V gene (reference sequence). Between the trimmed V and J ends, which lost 3 bases and 7 bases, there was a span of 10 bases. Here the CDR3 reads CASSMGLTNSPLHF. In DNA, the CDR3 is TGTGCCAGTAGTATGGGGTTGACCAATTCACCCCTCCACTTT.